This TCR beta chain stems from a study of OX40 agonist ivuxolimab in advanced cancers. Sequencing used immunoSEQ multiplex PCR; TCRdb keeps in-frame clones, though not all of them. The sample consists of about 70,000 clones, approximately 90% of them appearing once. The sequences come from CD4+ or CD8+ T cells sorted from blood, collected in a trial of the OX40 agonist ivuxolimab. The sequence was collected from an adult with an advanced solid tumor such as melanoma, head and neck, liver or kidney cancer.

The CDR3 region is CASSLGGATQYF. CDR3 sequence (DNA): TGTGCCAGCAGCTTAGGGGGAGCTACGCAGTATTTT. This sequence joins TRBV7-2 and TRBJ2-3; D is perhaps TRBD2 (5 bases). The germline CDR1 and CDR2 sequences are SGHTA and FQGNSA. Trimming removed 1 base at V and 8 bases at J, with 7 bases between. The CDR3 covers 12 residues.